This TCR beta chain is from a study of blood T cells in healthy people across ages. The study, taken as a whole, reports: Estimates drawn from one million T cells were deemed to understate diversity. More naive CD4+ cells and higher diversity were found in long-lived than in aged donors.

With a J-beta primer mix and a sample-barcoded 5' primer, a second PCR ran roughly 6 to 12 cycles. Each cDNA molecule was tagged by a template-switch adaptor that had 12 random nucleotides. MiXCR was run by TCRdb on the 5' RACE reads, yielding one entry per CDR3 protein. The sample lists more than 450,000 distinct CDR3 sequences; around 27% were seen once. This clonotype occurred a few times. Its antigen is undetermined. The trim removed 3 bases at V and 5 bases at J, leaving 5 bases unmatched. In germline, CDR1 is SGDLS, CDR2 YYNGEE. The CDR3 loop spans 15 amino acids. The same specimen was also included in a second study, on T cells of mothers and their children.

The receptor was derived from a boy aged 2-9 years in good health. The chain couples TRBV9 to TRBJ2-1; 10 bases align to TRBD2. Sequenced: blood. The CDR3 is CASSASGGAHNEQFF. In nucleotides, the CDR3 is TGTGCCAGCAGCGCCAGCGGGGGGGCTCACAATGAGCAGTTCTTC.